A selection of T cell receptor beta chains follows, all from one sample in a study of OX40 agonist ivuxolimab in advanced cancers. Method: immunoSEQ multiplex PCR; TCRdb's copy keeps in-frame clones and lacks some. This sample carries some 77,000 clones, roughly 87% of them seen once, and the ten largest clones take around 2%. Source: CD4+ or CD8+ T cells sorted from blood, taken in a trial of the OX40 agonist ivuxolimab. The receptors shown here come from an adult with an advanced solid tumor such as melanoma, head and neck, liver or kidney cancer. Each CDR3 is given with its conserved first and last residue. Fields, in order: J gene, V gene, clone size, D gene, CDR3 DNA, CDR3 protein. D genes are given only for firm matches. Rows may omit the clone size; those that give it use once, few, many or a size class.

J gene: TRBJ2-7; V gene: TRBV7-9; clone size: NA; D gene: TRBD1; CDR3 DNA: TGTGCCAGCAGCTACACGCTACAGGGGCCCTACGAGCAGTACTTC; CDR3 protein: CASSYTLQGPYEQYF
J gene: TRBJ2-7; V gene: TRBV11-2; clone size: NA; D gene: TRBD2; CDR3 DNA: TGTGCCAGCAGCTCGGGACTAGCGGCCGCCTACGAGCAGTACTTC; CDR3 protein: CASSSGLAAAYEQYF
J gene: TRBJ1-5; V gene: TRBV30; clone size: NA; D gene: NA; CDR3 DNA: TGTGCCTGGAGTGTAGGGGGGGGGCCCCAGCATTTT; CDR3 protein: CAWSVGGGPQHF
J gene: TRBJ1-5; V gene: TRBV11-2; clone size: NA; D gene: NA; CDR3 DNA: TGTGCCAGCAGCTTAGAATGGGGTCAGCCCCAGCATTTT; CDR3 protein: CASSLEWGQPQHF
J gene: TRBJ1-5; V gene: TRBV28; clone size: NA; D gene: TRBD1; CDR3 DNA: TGTGCCTCGAGAATCCGGACAGGGGACAATCAGCCCCAGCATTTT; CDR3 protein: CASRIRTGDNQPQHF
J gene: TRBJ2-5; V gene: TRBV19; clone size: NA; D gene: TRBD2; CDR3 DNA: TGTGCCAGTAGACGACTAGCGGGAGGTAAAGAGACCCAGTACTTC; CDR3 protein: CASRRLAGGKETQYF
J gene: TRBJ2-1; V gene: TRBV28; clone size: NA; D gene: NA; CDR3 DNA: TGTGCCAGCAGTCCCTCGGGGTTGGATGAGCAGTTCTTC; CDR3 protein: CASSPSGLDEQFF
J gene: TRBJ2-3; V gene: TRBV5-6; clone size: NA; D gene: NA; CDR3 DNA: TGTGCCAGCAGCCGCACAGATACGCAGTATTTT; CDR3 protein: CASSRTDTQYF
J gene: TRBJ2-1; V gene: TRBV7-8; clone size: NA; D gene: NA; CDR3 DNA: TGTGCCAGCAGCTTAGCGAGGGACGGGATAAGGGAGCAGTTCTTC; CDR3 protein: CASSLARDGIREQFF
J gene: TRBJ2-7; V gene: TRBV13; clone size: NA; D gene: TRBD1; CDR3 DNA: TGTGCCAGCAGCTTAGATGACAGGGTGGGCGAGCAGTACTTC; CDR3 protein: CASSLDDRVGEQYF
J gene: TRBJ2-1; V gene: TRBV5-1; clone size: NA; D gene: NA; CDR3 DNA: TGCGCCAGCAGATTAGGGGCTAACAATGAGCAGTTCTTC; CDR3 protein: CASRLGANNEQFF
J gene: TRBJ2-7; V gene: TRBV6-5; clone size: NA; D gene: NA; CDR3 DNA: TGTGCCAGCACTGATTCCGGGGCACTCTACGAGCAGTACTTC; CDR3 protein: CASTDSGALYEQYF
J gene: TRBJ1-1; V gene: TRBV27; clone size: NA; D gene: NA; CDR3 DNA: TGTGCCAGCAGTTTAACGAACACTGAAGCTTTCTTT; CDR3 protein: CASSLTNTEAFF
J gene: TRBJ2-5; V gene: TRBV11-3; clone size: NA; D gene: NA; CDR3 DNA: TGTGCCAGCAGCTCCCTCGGAGAAGAGACCCAGTACTTC; CDR3 protein: CASSSLGEETQYF
J gene: TRBJ1-4; V gene: TRBV2; clone size: NA; D gene: TRBD1; CDR3 DNA: TGTGCCAGCAGCCCAAGACAGGGGTTTCGGGAAAAACTGTTTTTT; CDR3 protein: CASSPRQGFREKLFF
J gene: TRBJ2-3; V gene: TRBV19; clone size: NA; D gene: NA; CDR3 DNA: TGTGCCAGTAGTGGGGGCGGTATTACGCAGTATTTT; CDR3 protein: CASSGGGITQYF
J gene: TRBJ2-1; V gene: TRBV7-9; clone size: NA; D gene: TRBD1; CDR3 DNA: TGTGCCAGCAGCTCGACAGGGCCCTACAATGAGCAGTTCTTC; CDR3 protein: CASSSTGPYNEQFF
J gene: TRBJ2-7; V gene: TRBV7-2; clone size: NA; D gene: TRBD2; CDR3 DNA: TGTGCCAGCAGCTTAGCGGGGACTAGCATGTACGAGCAGTACTTC; CDR3 protein: CASSLAGTSMYEQYF
J gene: TRBJ1-6; V gene: TRBV7-8; clone size: NA; D gene: NA; CDR3 DNA: TGTGCCAGCAGCTTACCAAACAGGAGCTCCTATAATTCACCCCTCCACTTT; CDR3 protein: CASSLPNRSSYNSPLHF
J gene: TRBJ2-7; V gene: TRBV11-3; clone size: few; D gene: NA; CDR3 DNA: TGTGCCAGCAGCTTAGATCCGGGGGTTGTGGGCGAGCAGTACTTC; CDR3 protein: CASSLDPGVVGEQYF
J gene: TRBJ2-1; V gene: TRBV7-3; clone size: NA; D gene: NA; CDR3 DNA: TGTGCCAGCAGCTTTCAGGACGCAATTTACAATGAGCAGTTCTTC; CDR3 protein: CASSFQDAIYNEQFF
J gene: TRBJ2-1; V gene: TRBV30; clone size: once; D gene: TRBD2; CDR3 DNA: TGTGCCTGGAGTGTAGGGTTAGCGGGGGCGGTTGAGCAGTTCTTC; CDR3 protein: CAWSVGLAGAVEQFF
J gene: TRBJ1-2; V gene: TRBV19; clone size: NA; D gene: NA; CDR3 DNA: TGTGCCAGTAGTATACGCCCCGGGGGCTATGGCTACACCTTC; CDR3 protein: CASSIRPGGYGYTF
J gene: TRBJ2-3; V gene: TRBV7-8; clone size: NA; D gene: NA; CDR3 DNA: TGTGCCAGCAGCTTAGACAGGTTGGCGGCAGATACGCAGTATTTT; CDR3 protein: CASSLDRLAADTQYF
J gene: TRBJ2-2; V gene: TRBV7-2; clone size: NA; D gene: NA; CDR3 DNA: TGTGCCAGCAGCTTAGATGGTGCGGGGTTGGCCGGGGAGCTGTTTTTT; CDR3 protein: CASSLDGAGLAGELFF
J gene: TRBJ1-3; V gene: TRBV19; clone size: NA; D gene: NA; CDR3 DNA: TGTGCCAGTAGTTCCAGGCTAGTTCTTGGAAACACCATATATTTT; CDR3 protein: CASSSRLVLGNTIYF
J gene: TRBJ2-7; V gene: TRBV19; clone size: NA; D gene: TRBD2; CDR3 DNA: TGTGCCAGTAGTATGGGAGGGGTAGACTACGAGCAGTACTTC; CDR3 protein: CASSMGGVDYEQYF
J gene: TRBJ1-5; V gene: TRBV28; clone size: NA; D gene: NA; CDR3 DNA: TGTGCCAGCAGTTTAGATCAAGGGGGAAGCAATCAGCCCCAGCATTTT; CDR3 protein: CASSLDQGGSNQPQHF
J gene: TRBJ2-7; V gene: TRBV7-9; clone size: once; D gene: TRBD1; CDR3 DNA: TGTGCCAGCAGTTCGGACAGGGGGCTTCCCGACGAGCAGTACTTC; CDR3 protein: CASSSDRGLPDEQYF